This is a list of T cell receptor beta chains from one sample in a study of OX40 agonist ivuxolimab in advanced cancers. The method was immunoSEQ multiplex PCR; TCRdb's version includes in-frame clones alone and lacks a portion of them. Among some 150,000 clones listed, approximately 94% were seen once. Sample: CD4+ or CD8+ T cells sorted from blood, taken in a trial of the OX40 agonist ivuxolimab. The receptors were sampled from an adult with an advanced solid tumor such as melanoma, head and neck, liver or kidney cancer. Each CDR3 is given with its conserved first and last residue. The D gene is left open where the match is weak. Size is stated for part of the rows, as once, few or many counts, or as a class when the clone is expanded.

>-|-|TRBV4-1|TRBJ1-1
TGCGCCAGCAGCCAAGATCGATACACTGAAGCTTTCTTT
CASSQDRYTEAFF
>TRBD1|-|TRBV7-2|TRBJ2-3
TGTGCCAGCAGCTTAGTGGTGACAGGGAGCACAGATACGCAGTATTTT
CASSLVVTGSTDTQYF
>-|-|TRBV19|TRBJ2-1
TGTGCCAGTAGCCGACTGGGGGCCCTCGGTGAGCAGTTCTTC
CASSRLGALGEQFF
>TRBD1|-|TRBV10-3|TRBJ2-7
TGTGCCACGGGGACAGGCCTCTACGAGCAGTACTTC
CATGTGLYEQYF
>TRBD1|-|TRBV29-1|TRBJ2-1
TGCAGCGTTGCCGCAGGGGGTATTTACAATGAGCAGTTCTTC
CSVAAGGIYNEQFF
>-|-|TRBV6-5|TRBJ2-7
TGTGCCAGCAGTCCCCGGCATTGGTCCTACGAGCAGTACTTC
CASSPRHWSYEQYF
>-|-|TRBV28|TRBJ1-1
TGTGCCAGCAGCCGATTGGGGAAATACACTGAAGCTTTCTTT
CASSRLGKYTEAFF
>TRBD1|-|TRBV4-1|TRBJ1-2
TGCGCCAGCAGCCAAGAGGGATACAGGGGGCTATATGGCTACACCTTC
CASSQEGYRGLYGYTF
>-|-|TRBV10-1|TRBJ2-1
TGCGCCACCCAGAAGAAGTGGGACAATGAGCAGTTCTTC
CATQKKWDNEQFF
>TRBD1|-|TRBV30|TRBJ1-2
TGTGCCTGGAGTGCCCGACAGGGCGGCGGCTACACCTTC
CAWSARQGGGYTF
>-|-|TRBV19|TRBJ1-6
TGTGCCAGTAGTATGGGAGCAGGTTATAATTCACCCCTCCACTTT
CASSMGAGYNSPLHF
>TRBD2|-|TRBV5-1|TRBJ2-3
TGCGCCAGCAGCTTGGAGTTAGCGGGGGGCGGAGATACGCAGTATTTT
CASSLELAGGGDTQYF
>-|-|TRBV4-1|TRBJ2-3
TGCGCCACCAGCCCCAGGGGTCGTACAGATACGCAGTATTTT
CATSPRGRTDTQYF
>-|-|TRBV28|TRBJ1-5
TGTGCCAGCAGCCCCATTTTCGGTCTTGAGGGCAATCAGCCCCAGCATTTT
CASSPIFGLEGNQPQHF
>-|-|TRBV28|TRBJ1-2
TGTGCCAGCAGTTTATATAGACGCTTCTCTGATGGCTACACCTTC
CASSLYRRFSDGYTF
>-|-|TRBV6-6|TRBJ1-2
TGTGCCAGCAGCTCACAGGGAAAAGGCTACACCTTC
CASSSQGKGYTF
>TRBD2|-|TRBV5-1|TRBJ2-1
TGCGCCAGCAGCTTGGTAGCGGGGGCGTCTAATGAGCAGTTCTTC
CASSLVAGASNEQFF
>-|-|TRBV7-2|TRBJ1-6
TGTGCCAGCAGCTGGCAGGTCAGTTCACCCCTCCACTTT
CASSWQVSSPLHF
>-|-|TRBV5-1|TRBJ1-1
TGCGCCAGCAGCTTGGACAGGGATTACATGAACACTGAAGCTTTCTTT
CASSLDRDYMNTEAFF
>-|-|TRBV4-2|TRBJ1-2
TGTGCCAGCAGCTTGCCCCTCGGTGGGACCTCGGGGGGCTACACCTTC
CASSLPLGGTSGGYTF
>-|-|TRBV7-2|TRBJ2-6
TGTGCCAGCCCCGCAGGGCCGACTGGGGCCAACGTCCTGACTTTC
CASPAGPTGANVLTF
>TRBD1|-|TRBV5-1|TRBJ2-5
TGCGCCAGCAGCGAGGACAGGGTCGCTGAGACCCAGTACTTC
CASSEDRVAETQYF
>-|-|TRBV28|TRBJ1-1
TGTGCCAGCCGGAGGGCTAACACTGAAGCTTTCTTT
CASRRANTEAFF
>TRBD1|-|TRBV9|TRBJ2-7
TGTGCCAGCAGCACCTCAGGGGGCGGTTACGAGCAGTACTTC
CASSTSGGGYEQYF
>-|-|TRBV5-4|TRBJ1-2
TGTGCCAGCAGCCCCGGCGGGGCGCCTAACTATGGCTACACCTTC
CASSPGGAPNYGYTF
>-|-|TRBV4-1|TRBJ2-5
TGCGCCAGCAGCCAAGGGGACAAGTGGGAGACCCAGTACTTC
CASSQGDKWETQYF
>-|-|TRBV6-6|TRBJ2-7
TGTGCCAGCAGTTACGGCACCGGCGGGTACGAGCAGTACTTC
CASSYGTGGYEQYF
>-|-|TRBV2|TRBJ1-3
TGTGCCAGCAGTGGGCAAATGGGGGTCTCTGGAAACACCATATATTTT
CASSGQMGVSGNTIYF
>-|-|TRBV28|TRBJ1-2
TGTGCCAGCAGCTTACGTTTCGCTGGTACGCATGGCTACACCTTC
CASSLRFAGTHGYTF
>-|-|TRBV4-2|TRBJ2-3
TGTGCCAGCAGCCAAGCAAGTTCTGTACGAGATACGCAGTATTTT
CASSQASSVRDTQYF
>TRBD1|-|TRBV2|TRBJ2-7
TGTGCCAGCAGGGGACAGGTGGTTTCCTACGAGCAGTACTTC
CASRGQVVSYEQYF
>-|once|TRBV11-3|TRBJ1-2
TGTGCCAGCTCAGCAGGCAACTATGGCTACACCTTC
CASSAGNYGYTF
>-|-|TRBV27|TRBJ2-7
TGTGCCACCTCGAAGGTCCGGAAGGGCCTCCGCGAGCAGTACTTC
CATSKVRKGLREQYF
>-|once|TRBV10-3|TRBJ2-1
TGTGCCATCAGCGACACATGGAATGAGCAGTTCTTC
CAISDTWNEQFF
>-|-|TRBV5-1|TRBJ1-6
TGCGCCAGCAGCACGGGAGATTCACCCCTCCACTTT
CASSTGDSPLHF
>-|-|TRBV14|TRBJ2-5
TGTGCCAGCAGCCAAGTCGGGGGGCAGGGGCACAGAGAGACCCAGTACTTC
CASSQVGGQGHRETQYF
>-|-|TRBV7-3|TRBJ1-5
TGTGCCAGCAGCTTAGCGGTTCAGCCCCAGCATTTT
CASSLAVQPQHF
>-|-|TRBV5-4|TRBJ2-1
TGTGCCAGCAGCTTAGAGGGCAGGTACGGCAATGAGCAGTTCTTC
CASSLEGRYGNEQFF